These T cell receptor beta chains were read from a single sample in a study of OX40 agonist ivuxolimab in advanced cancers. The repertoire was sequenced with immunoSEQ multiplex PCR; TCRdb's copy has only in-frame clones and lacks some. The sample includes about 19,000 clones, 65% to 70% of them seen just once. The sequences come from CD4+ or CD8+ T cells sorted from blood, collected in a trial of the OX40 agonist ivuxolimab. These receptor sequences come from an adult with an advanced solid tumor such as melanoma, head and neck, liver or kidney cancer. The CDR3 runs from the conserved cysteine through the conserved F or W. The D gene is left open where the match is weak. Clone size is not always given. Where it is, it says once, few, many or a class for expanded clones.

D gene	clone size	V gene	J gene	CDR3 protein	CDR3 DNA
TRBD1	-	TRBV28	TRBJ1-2	CASRLVTGGSLGYTF	TGTGCCAGCAGGCTCGTCACAGGGGGGAGCCTTGGCTACACCTTC
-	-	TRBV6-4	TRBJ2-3	CASSDSLSPGDTQYF	TGTGCCAGCAGTGACAGTCTATCTCCGGGGGATACGCAGTATTTT
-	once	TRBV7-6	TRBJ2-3	CASSLMRVGDTQYF	TGTGCCAGCAGCTTAATGAGGGTTGGAGATACGCAGTATTTT
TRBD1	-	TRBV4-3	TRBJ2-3	CASSQGQGVTDTQYF	TGCGCCAGCAGCCAAGGACAGGGGGTCACAGATACGCAGTATTTT
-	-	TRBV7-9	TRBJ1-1	CASSFSKGNTEAFF	TGTGCCAGCAGCTTCAGCAAGGGGAACACTGAAGCTTTCTTT
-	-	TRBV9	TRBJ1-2	CASARGEVDYTF	TGTGCCAGCGCTCGCGGGGAGGTGGACTACACCTTC
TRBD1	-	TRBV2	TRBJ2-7	CASSEPRTGLNYEQYF	TGTGCCAGCAGTGAACCTCGGACAGGGTTGAACTACGAGCAGTACTTC
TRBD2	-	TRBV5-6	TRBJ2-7	CASSFGLAGVRGEQYF	TGTGCCAGCAGCTTCGGACTAGCGGGAGTGCGGGGAGAGCAGTACTTC
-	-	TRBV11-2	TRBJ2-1	CASSLINAADEQFF	TGTGCCAGCAGCTTAATTAATGCGGCAGATGAGCAGTTCTTC
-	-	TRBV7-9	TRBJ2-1	CASSLAIAVSYNEQFF	TGTGCCAGCAGCTTAGCGATAGCGGTCTCCTACAATGAGCAGTTCTTC
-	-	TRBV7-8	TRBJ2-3	CASSLVGGSDGYTDTQYF	TGTGCCAGCAGCTTAGTGGGGGGTAGCGATGGGTATACAGATACGCAGTATTTT
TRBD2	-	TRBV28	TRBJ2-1	CASSGGAYNEQFF	TGTGCCAGCAGCGGGGGGGCCTACAATGAGCAGTTCTTC
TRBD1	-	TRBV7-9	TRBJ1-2	CASSGTGNGYTF	TGTGCCAGCAGCGGGACAGGGAATGGCTACACCTTC
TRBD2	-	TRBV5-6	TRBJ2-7	CASSLSALAGREQYF	TGTGCCAGCAGCCTGTCCGCCTTAGCGGGTCGCGAGCAGTACTTC
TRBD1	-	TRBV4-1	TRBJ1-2	CASSLQTGGAYGYTF	TGCGCCAGCAGCCTCCAGACAGGGGGCGCCTATGGCTACACCTTC
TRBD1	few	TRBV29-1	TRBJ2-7	CSAQGYEQYF	TGCAGCGCACAGGGGTACGAGCAGTACTTC
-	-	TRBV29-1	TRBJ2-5	CSAPLVGLSQYF	TGCAGCGCCCCCTTGGTCGGGTTGTCCCAGTACTTC
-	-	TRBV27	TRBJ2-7	CASNLTPYEQYF	TGTGCCAGCAACTTAACCCCCTACGAGCAGTACTTC
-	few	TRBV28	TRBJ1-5	CASSLVLQGSNQPQHF	TGTGCCAGCAGTTTAGTACTCCAGGGTAGCAATCAGCCCCAGCATTTT
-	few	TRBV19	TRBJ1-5	CASSIGGYGPQHF	TGTGCCAGTAGTATAGGGGGGTATGGGCCCCAGCATTTT
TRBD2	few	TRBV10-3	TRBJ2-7	CAIKSGSLYEQYF	TGTGCCATCAAGAGCGGGAGTCTCTACGAGCAGTACTTC
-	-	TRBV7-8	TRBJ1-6	CASSSHAGSPLHF	TGTGCCAGCAGCTCACATGCGGGTTCACCCCTCCACTTT
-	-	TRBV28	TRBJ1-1	CASSKQGARTLNTEAFF	TGTGCCAGCAGTAAACAGGGAGCAAGAACATTGAACACTGAAGCTTTCTTT
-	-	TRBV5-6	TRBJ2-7	CASSLGGSSYEQYF	TGTGCCAGCAGCTTGGGGGGAAGCTCCTACGAGCAGTACTTC
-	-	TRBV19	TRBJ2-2	CASSTNTGELFF	TGTGCCAGTAGTACGAACACCGGGGAGCTGTTTTTT
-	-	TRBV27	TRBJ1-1	CASSLPCVMNTEAFF	TGTGCCAGCAGTTTACCCTGTGTCATGAACACTGAAGCTTTCTTT
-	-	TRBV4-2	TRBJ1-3	CASSHTSGNTIYF	TGTGCCAGCAGCCATACCTCTGGAAACACCATATATTTT
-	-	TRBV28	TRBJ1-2	CASSLSRGSELFGYGYTF	TGTGCCAGCAGTTTGTCGAGGGGCAGCGAGCTCTTTGGCTATGGCTACACCTTC
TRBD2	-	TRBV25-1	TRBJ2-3	CASSEYNGAGATQYF	TGTGCCAGCAGTGAATATAACGGGGCGGGAGCCACGCAGTATTTT
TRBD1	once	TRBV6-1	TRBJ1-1	CASRTGGEAFF	TGTGCCAGCAGAACAGGGGGTGAAGCTTTCTTT
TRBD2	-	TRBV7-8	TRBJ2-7	CASSGTSGTYEQYF	TGTGCCAGCAGCGGGACTAGCGGGACCTACGAGCAGTACTTC
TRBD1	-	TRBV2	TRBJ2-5	CASGTGTGSSETQYF	TGTGCCAGCGGGACCGGGACAGGGTCGTCGGAGACCCAGTACTTC
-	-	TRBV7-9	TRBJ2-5	CASSPFIGGEETQYF	TGTGCCAGCAGCCCTTTTATAGGCGGCGAAGAGACCCAGTACTTC